A selection of T cell receptor beta chains follows, all from one sample in a study of T cell changes during pregnancy in multiple sclerosis. The assay was immunoSEQ multiplex PCR, and TCRdb's table has in-frame clones only and misses some. The sample lists approximately 46,000 clones; 80% to 90% were seen once. The sequenced sample was CD4+ T cells from peripheral blood mononuclear cells, obtained after pregnancy. These receptors all come from a female donor with multiple sclerosis, enrolled in a pregnancy study. The CDR3 runs from the conserved cysteine through the conserved F or W. The D gene is left open where the match is weak. Only some rows state a clone size, as once, few, many or a class for expanded clones.

D gene	V gene	J gene	CDR3 length	clone size	CDR3 DNA	CDR3 protein
.	TRBV5-6	TRBJ2-7	16	.	TGTGCCAGCAGCTTGGGGTGGGCGGGTGCCTCCTACGAGCAGTACTTC	CASSLGWAGASYEQYF
TRBD1	TRBV19	TRBJ1-5	15	few	TGTGCCAGTAGCCCCGGGACAGGGGGATATCAGCCCCAGCATTTT	CASSPGTGGYQPQHF
.	TRBV9	TRBJ2-3	16	.	TGTGCCAGCAGCGTAGGAACGGGTGCTAGCACAGATACGCAGTATTTT	CASSVGTGASTDTQYF
.	TRBV9	TRBJ2-3	14	.	TGTGCCAGCAGCGTAAGTCTAGCCACAGATACGCAGTATTTT	CASSVSLATDTQYF
TRBD1	TRBV2	TRBJ1-2	14	.	TGTGCCAGCAGTAGACAGGGGAGCGCCGTTGGCTACACCTTC	CASSRQGSAVGYTF
.	TRBV18	TRBJ1-5	15	.	TGTGCCAGCTCACCAGAGGCGGGGAACGGTCAGCCCCAGCATTTT	CASSPEAGNGQPQHF
TRBD2	TRBV6-5	TRBJ2-2	16	.	TGTGCCAGCAGTTATAGGCCTAGCGGATACACCGGGGAGCTGTTTTTT	CASSYRPSGYTGELFF
.	TRBV19	TRBJ2-3	15	.	TGTGCCAGTAGTCGGTCGGTTGAGAGCACAGATACGCAGTATTTT	CASSRSVESTDTQYF
TRBD2	TRBV27	TRBJ2-1	14	.	TGTGCCAGCTTCACTAGCGGGAGGGGGGGTGAGCAGTTCTTC	CASFTSGRGGEQFF
.	TRBV2	TRBJ2-4	13	.	TGTGCCAGCAGTGACCGGCAGGTTGGCATTCAGTACTTC	CASSDRQVGIQYF
.	TRBV7-2	TRBJ1-1	13	few	TGTGCCAGCAGCCCTCAGACAGGAGCTGAAGCTTTCTTT	CASSPQTGAEAFF
TRBD2	TRBV4-1	TRBJ2-3	17	.	TGCGCCAGCAGCCAAGAAAGCGGGAGGGCCATGGGGGATACGCAGTATTTT	CASSQESGRAMGDTQYF
TRBD1	TRBV27	TRBJ1-2	14	many	TGTGCCAGCAGATACTCCCGGGACAGCTATGGCTACACCTTC	CASRYSRDSYGYTF
TRBD2	TRBV6-5	TRBJ2-1	15	.	TGTGCCAGCAGTCTCACTAGCGGGAGAATCAATGAGCAGTTCTTC	CASSLTSGRINEQFF
TRBD2	TRBV5-5	TRBJ2-1	16	.	TGTGCCAGCAGTCTTAGCGGGCCCAGCTCCTACAATGAGCAGTTCTTC	CASSLSGPSSYNEQFF
TRBD1	TRBV4-2	TRBJ2-7	17	.	TGTGCCAGCAGCCAAGCACAGGGGGTAGGGTGGAGTGTGGAGCAGTACTTC	CASSQAQGVGWSVEQYF
.	TRBV6-5	TRBJ1-2	11	.	TGTGCCAGCAGTCACAGCTATGGCTACACCTTC	CASSHSYGYTF
.	TRBV23-1	TRBJ1-3	14	few	TGCGCCAGCAGTCAGGGCAGGGTTAGACACACCATATATTTT	CASSQGRVRHTIYF
TRBD2	TRBV7-3	TRBJ2-1	14	.	TGTGCCAGCAGCCGGGCTAGCGGGAGCAATGAGCAGTTCTTC	CASSRASGSNEQFF
TRBD1	TRBV11-2	TRBJ2-2	16	.	TGTGCCAGCAGCTTAGGAGGGGGCAAGAACACCGGGGAGCTGTTTTTT	CASSLGGGKNTGELFF
.	TRBV4-1	TRBJ1-4	15	.	TGCGCCAGCAGCCAGCCGGACCGAAGCGGGGAAAAACTGTTTTTT	CASSQPDRSGEKLFF
.	TRBV11-2	TRBJ1-1	13	.	TGTGCCAGCAGCTACAGGGTCGGCACTGAAGCTTTCTTT	CASSYRVGTEAFF
TRBD2	TRBV11-2	TRBJ2-7	14	.	TGTGCCAGCAGCGTAGCGGGAGGGTCGGGTGAGCAGTACTTC	CASSVAGGSGEQYF
TRBD1	TRBV13	TRBJ2-5	14	.	TGTGCCAGCAGCCCCCGGGACAGGGAAGAGACCCAGTACTTC	CASSPRDREETQYF
.	TRBV5-5	TRBJ2-7	15	.	TGTGCCAGCAGCTTGTATGACACTGGCTCCTACGAGCAGTACTTC	CASSLYDTGSYEQYF
TRBD1	TRBV2	TRBJ2-1	16	.	TGTGCCAGCACCAAAACCGGGACAGGAGCCTACAATGAGCAGTTCTTC	CASTKTGTGAYNEQFF
TRBD2	TRBV2	TRBJ2-4	16	.	TGTGCCAGCAGTGATGAAATAGCGGGGGCCAAAAACATTCAGTACTTC	CASSDEIAGAKNIQYF
TRBD1	TRBV6-1	TRBJ1-2	13	.	TGTGCCAGCAGTGGCGGGACAGACTATGGCTACACCTTC	CASSGGTDYGYTF
TRBD2	TRBV9	TRBJ2-5	16	.	TGTGCCAGCAGCGTAGGATCCAGCGGGGGACGAGAGACCCAGTACTTC	CASSVGSSGGRETQYF
.	TRBV7-2	TRBJ2-5	15	.	TGTGCCAGCAGTTTGGGCGGAGGAGGGGCGGAGACCCAGTACTTC	CASSLGGGGAETQYF
TRBD1	TRBV2	TRBJ1-2	15	.	TGTGCCAGCAGTCAAGGACAGGGGGCTAACTATGGCTACACCTTC	CASSQGQGANYGYTF
TRBD2	TRBV5-1	TRBJ2-7	16	.	TGCGCCAGCAGCTTGGGGTTAGGGACTAGCGGCTACGAGCAGTACTTC	CASSLGLGTSGYEQYF
.	TRBV11-2	TRBJ2-2	15	.	TGTGCCAGCAGCTTACAGGGTACCAACACCGGGGAGCTGTTTTTT	CASSLQGTNTGELFF
TRBD1	TRBV5-4	TRBJ2-7	16	once	TGTGCCAGCAGCTTGAGGGACAGGGGGATTACCTACGAGCAGTACTTC	CASSLRDRGITYEQYF
TRBD1	TRBV10-3	TRBJ2-7	14	few	TGTGCCATCAGTGGATCAGGGGGCTCCTACGAGCAGTACTTC	CAISGSGGSYEQYF
TRBD2	TRBV2	TRBJ2-3	15	.	TGTGCCAGCAGTGGACTAGCGGGAGCAGTAGATACGCAGTATTTT	CASSGLAGAVDTQYF
TRBD2	TRBV6-6	TRBJ2-1	15	.	TGTGCCAGCAGAACCGGGACTAGCGGATACAATGAGCAGTTCTTC	CASRTGTSGYNEQFF
.	TRBV6-1	TRBJ1-2	16	.	TGTGCCAGCAGTGAACGAAGAGACAGGTCGCTATTTGGCTACACCTTC	CASSERRDRSLFGYTF
TRBD1	TRBV2	TRBJ1-1	16	.	TGTGCCAGCAGCCCAACCGCCGGACAGGGGAGGACTGAAGCTTTCTTT	CASSPTAGQGRTEAFF
TRBD2	TRBV7-9	TRBJ2-7	15	few	TGTGCCAGCAGCTTATTAACTAGCGCAGCCTACGAGCAGTACTTC	CASSLLTSAAYEQYF
.	TRBV11-2	TRBJ2-3	14	.	TGTGCCAGCAGCCCATCCCGGAGCCTGGATACGCAGTATTTT	CASSPSRSLDTQYF